Presented here are 3 T cell receptor beta chains from one specimen sequenced in a study of Graves' ophthalmopathy and Graves' hyperthyroidism. As the template, RNA transcripts were used to amplify TCR beta CDR3 regions. Amplification began with first-round RT-PCR using HTBI primers, then second-round multiplex PCR was performed. From the multiplex PCR reads, TCRdb called clonotypes with MiXCR, one entry per CDR3 protein. The table lists approximately 460,000 distinct CDR3 sequences, around an eighth of them singletons. Sequences were obtained from blood. These receptors were obtained from a woman aged 25 to 45 with Graves' ophthalmopathy.

This clonotype was detected many times. The rearrangement links TRBV15 to TRBJ2-7, with 9 bases identical to TRBD1. The CDR3 covers 15 residues. V was clipped by 0 bases and J by 7 bases; unmatched bases: 7. Germline CDR1 reads LNHNV; CDR2 reads YYDKDF (reference sequence). CDR3 sequence reads: CATSREDRGDLEQYF. Here the CDR3 DNA reads TGTGCCACCAGCAGAGAGGACAGGGGAGATCTTGAGCAGTACTTC.

In its sample, this clonotype was seen many times. At one end the junction does not follow the germline gene, possibly because of a read error. V usage is TRBV12-3 or TRBV12-4 and J usage is TRBJ2-7; D gene unclear. CDR3 size: 12 residues. The CDR3 region has the DNA TGTGCCAACAGTTTGAGCAGTGACGAGCAGTACTTC. Its protein is CANSLSSDEQYF.

This clonotype was recorded at least ten times. The chain recombines TRBV10-3 with TRBJ2-5, with 8 bases lining up with TRBD1. The CDR3 is 12 amino acids. CDR1 and CDR2 from the germline V gene are ENHRY and SYGVKD. The V and J ends lost 6 bases and 6 bases, in that order; junction bases with no gene match: 3. The CDR3 coding sequence is TGTGCCATCAGCGACAGGGGAAAGACCCAGTACTTC. Encoded protein: CAISDRGKTQYF.